Below are 20 T cell receptor beta chains sequenced from a single sample in a study of shared clonotypes between healthy human individuals. Using immunoSEQ multiplex PCR, the repertoire was profiled, and TCRdb retains in-frame clones only, with some absent. Of under 850,000 clones detected, roughly 72% appear once; the ten largest clones hold under 2%. Sequenced sample: memory CD4+ T cells sorted from blood. Subset specified: CD45RA-negative fraction. The receptors shown here come from a woman in her twenties or thirties in good health.

The chain uses TRBV21-1 and TRBJ2-7; the table assigns TRBD1, which was not confirmed against the DNA. TRBV21-1 is reported as a pseudogene. The CDR3 runs 16 residues. CDR3 sequence: CASSRSAGTGGREQYF. The CDR3 DNA is TGTGCCAGCAGCAGATCTGCCGGGACAGGGGGGAGGGAGCAGTACTTC.

This clone was seen a handful of times. V is TRBV5-8 and J is TRBJ2-6, with D perhaps TRBD1 (7 bases). Germline CDR1 and CDR2: SGHTS and YDEGEE. V was clipped by 4 bases and J by 1 base, with 12 bases between them. CDR3 length: 16 residues. CDR3 sequence reads: CASSAGGWSGANVLTF. In nucleotides, the CDR3 is TGTGCCAGCAGCGCAGGGGGGTGGTCTGGGGCCAACGTCCTGACTTTC.

This rearrangement joins TRBV6-1 to TRBJ2-7; a weak D match, TRBD1 (8 bases). The CDR3 has 17 residues. V lost 4 bases, J lost 2 bases, and 21 bases lay in between. The germline gives CDR1 MNHNS, CDR2 SASEGT. CDR3 residues: CASSAILTGGGTYEQYF. CDR3 bases: TGTGCCAGCAGTGCCATCTTAACAGGGGGGGGTACCTACGAGCAGTACTTC.

The CDR3 nucleotides read TGTGCCAGCAGAAAACGGGGACAGAACAATGAGCAGTTCTTC. Translated: CASRKRGQNNEQFF. The chain uses TRBV28 and TRBJ2-1; 7 bases agree with TRBD1. This CDR3 comprises 14 residues. V gave up 6 bases and J gave up 5 bases; unmatched junction bases: 7. Germline V gene data show CDR1 as MDHEN and CDR2 as SYDVKM.

The gene calls are TRBV7-6 and TRBJ2-3; 8 bases line up with TRBD2. Germline V lookup: CDR1 SGHVS, CDR2 FNYEAQ. This CDR3 has 15 residues. Losses at the gene ends were 3 bases for V and 5 bases for J; bases not matched to a gene: 7. In DNA, the CDR3 is TGTGCCAGCAGCTTCTCGGGAGGGCCAAGAGATACGCAGTATTTT. Protein sequence: CASSFSGGPRDTQYF.

V and J are TRBV9 and TRBJ2-7; D is ambiguous. The CDR3 has 12 residues. Germline CDR1 is SGDLS and CDR2 is YYNGEE. The ends were cut back, 7 bases at V and 3 bases at J, with 11 bases in the middle. CDR3 coding DNA: TGTGCCAGCGGCCTGACGGACTACGAGCAGTACTTC. Protein product: CASGLTDYEQYF. Together with reference TRBV9 and TRBJ2-7, the CDR3 gives the full variable domain: DSGVTQTPKHLITATGQRVTLRCSPRSGDLSVYWYQQSLDQGLQFLIQYYNGEERAKGNILERFSAQQFPDLHSELNLSSLELGDSALYFCASGLTDYEQYFGPGTRLTVT.

The V gene is TRBV19, the J gene TRBJ1-5, with 9 positions matching TRBD1. Germline V lookup: CDR1 LNHDA, CDR2 SQIVND (reference sequence). This CDR3 is 15 amino acids long. V shed 6 bases and J 4 bases; nucleotides not matched to a gene: 7. In DNA, the CDR3 is TGTGCCAGTAGGGTGTCGGGACAGGGTAATCAGCCCCAGCATTTT. Amino acids: CASRVSGQGNQPQHF.

The V call is TRBV30, the J call TRBJ2-5; unclear D gene. The J call could be wrong; TRBJ2-7 is a better fit for the DNA end. CDR1 and CDR2 from the germline V gene are GTSNPN and SVGIG (reference sequence). The CDR3 covers 12 residues. The CDR3 DNA follows: TGTGCCTGGAGGCAGGAAACCTACGAGCAGTACTTC. This encodes CAWRQETYEQYF.

The chain links TRBV28 to TRBJ1-2; D gene uncertain. V was shortened by 7 bases and J by 2 bases, with 5 bases between the two germline ends. Germline-derived CDR1 and CDR2 are MDHEN and SYDVKM. This CDR3 spans 11 amino acids. Written as DNA, the CDR3 is TGTGCCAGCATCCAGAACTATGGCTACACCTTC. It yields the protein CASIQNYGYTF.

This clone appeared once. The gene calls are TRBV6-5 and TRBJ1-4, with unresolved D. The length of the CDR3 is 14 residues. The germline V and J ends were trimmed by 5 bases and 8 bases, with 15 bases remaining between them. Germline V gives CDR1 MNHEY, CDR2 SVGAGI. The CDR3 sequence: CASSLTYTSEKLFF. CDR3 bases: TGTGCCAGCAGTCTGACATATACTTCGGAAAAACTGTTTTTT.

The chain couples TRBV15 to TRBJ1-4; the match to TRBD1 covers 10 bases. Germline V gives CDR1 LNHNV, CDR2 YYDKDF (reference sequence). J lost 4 bases, V lost 5 bases, and 4 bases had no gene match. The CDR3 has 15 amino acids. In DNA, the CDR3 is TGTGCCACCAGCGTAGACAGGGGGCTTAATGAAAAACTGTTTTTT. This codes for CATSVDRGLNEKLFF.

This chain uses TRBV5-4 with TRBJ2-1, with TRBD1 matching 8 bases. Germline V CDR1 and CDR2: SGHNT, YYREEE (reference sequence). The J segment lost 2 bases and the V segment lost 3 bases, leaving 7 bases of the junction unmatched. This CDR3 contains 16 residues. As DNA, the CDR3 is TGTGCCAGCAGCTCAGGGGGCGCTGGCCCCTACAATGAGCAGTTCTTC. Amino acid sequence: CASSSGGAGPYNEQFF.

The chain carries TRBV6-5 and TRBJ2-7, with TRBD1 identical over 8 bases. Per germline, CDR1 MNHEY and CDR2 SVGAGI. The CDR3 sequence is 16 residues long. The J segment lost 2 bases and the V segment lost 0 bases, leaving 6 bases of the junction unmatched. The chain's CDR3 is CASSYSFGQGAYEQYF. In DNA, the CDR3 is TGTGCCAGCAGTTACTCATTCGGACAGGGTGCCTACGAGCAGTACTTC.

The J gene is TRBJ2-5, the V gene TRBV5-4; 7 nucleotides line up with TRBD1. Germline CDR1 is SGHNT and CDR2 is YYREEE (reference sequence). V was clipped by 4 bases and J by 2 bases; unmatched bases: 2. This CDR3 contains 13 residues. The CDR3 loop is CASSKGQQETQYF. The CDR3 bases are TGTGCCAGCAGCAAGGGACAGCAAGAGACCCAGTACTTC.

The chain employs TRBV5-1 and TRBJ2-2; 8 bases are shared with TRBD2. The germline gives CDR1 SGHRS, CDR2 YFSETQ. The ends lost 0 bases at V and 4 bases at J; junction bases unmatched: 5. This CDR3 spans 16 amino acids. CDR3 amino acids: CASSLVSGGGTGELFF. In nucleotides, the CDR3 is TGCGCCAGCAGCTTGGTATCGGGAGGGGGCACCGGGGAGCTGTTTTTT.

The sample holds one count of this clone. Other nucleotide sequences in the sample specify the same CDR3. The gene calls are TRBV28 and TRBJ1-1; D call uncertain. The length of the CDR3 is 12 residues. Germline V lookup: CDR1 MDHEN, CDR2 SYDVKM. V was clipped by 3 bases and J by 0 bases, with 2 bases between them. The CDR3 here is CASSLLNTEAFF. The CDR3 nucleotides are TGTGCCAGCAGTTTGTTGAACACTGAAGCTTTCTTT.

The chain carries TRBV5-4 and TRBJ1-1; 12 bases agree with TRBD1. V lost 3 bases, J lost 10 bases, and 7 bases stayed unmatched. Germline CDR1 SGHNT, CDR2 YYREEE (reference sequence). This CDR3 is built from 14 residues. The CDR3 DNA reads as TGTGCCAGCAGCTCCCCAGGGACAGGGGGCCGAGCTTTCTTT. This encodes CASSSPGTGGRAFF.

This chain joins TRBV7-9 and TRBJ2-7; no reliable D call. Trimming shortened V by 5 bases and J by 2 bases, and 4 bases separated the two germline ends. CDR3 length equals 11 residues. CDR1 SEHNR and CDR2 FQNEAQ come from the germline V gene (reference sequence). The CDR3 loop is CASSITYEQYF. CDR3 nucleotide sequence: TGTGCCAGCAGCATCACCTACGAGCAGTACTTC.

The sample holds many counts of this clone. The V and J genes are TRBV27 and TRBJ2-7; unclear D gene. Germline CDR1 MNHEY, CDR2 SMNVEV (reference sequence). There are 13 residues in the CDR3. V dropped 0 bases and J dropped 6 bases, with 9 bases sitting between them. This CDR3 reads CASSLSRLSEQYF. CDR3 DNA sequence: TGTGCCAGCAGTTTATCTAGACTCTCCGAGCAGTACTTC.

This chain links TRBV5-6 with TRBJ1-2; TRBD1 is a possible D gene (5 bases). Trimming removed 3 bases from V and 5 bases from J, with 11 bases in between. Germline CDR1 and CDR2: SGHDT and YYEEEE. The length of the CDR3 is 13 residues. In DNA form, the CDR3 reads TGTGCCAGCAGCTCGTGGGGCCTATATGGCTACACCTTC. Translated: CASSSWGLYGYTF.